The 15 T cell receptor beta chains reported below all come from one sample, sequenced in a study of lymphopenia after photon versus proton radiotherapy. The assay was immunoSEQ multiplex PCR, and TCRdb's table has in-frame clones only and misses some. Of about 22,000 clones in the sample, nearly 95% were seen once. Sequences were derived from peripheral blood, sampled from a patient treated with proton-based radiotherapy. Every receptor here comes from a woman aged 65 to 85 with pancreatic cancer. Some clones in this sample may be carry-over from other donors' samples.

The V call is TRBV4-1, the J call TRBJ2-3; a possible D gene is TRBD2 (5 bases). CDR3 length equals 16 residues. Germline loops: CDR1 MGHRA, CDR2 YSYEKL. V shed 1 base and J shed 1 base, with 12 bases lying between them. Here the CDR3 DNA reads TGCGCCAGCAGCCAAGTGCGAGGGAGCGGCACAGATACGCAGTATTTT. Translating it yields CASSQVRGSGTDTQYF.

This clone was counted once. The V call is TRBV19, the J call TRBJ1-2, with D unclear. The CDR3 totals 12 residues. Germline values: CDR1 LNHDA, CDR2 SQIVND (reference sequence). Trimming stripped 6 bases from V and 8 bases from J, with 13 bases between. The CDR3 DNA reads as TGTGCCAGTAGAGTAGGACGCGGGGGCTACACCTTC. This translates into CASRVGRGGYTF.

The chain recombines TRBV28 with TRBJ2-7; 10 nucleotides match TRBD2. Looked up from germline, CDR1 is MDHEN and CDR2 is SYDVKM. V shed 4 bases and J 6 bases; nucleotides not matched to a gene: 6. The CDR3 consists of 14 residues. CDR3: CASSSLAGAGEQYF. The CDR3 nucleotides are TGTGCCAGCAGTTCCCTAGCGGGAGCGGGCGAGCAGTACTTC.

The chain is built from TRBV10-2 and TRBJ1-2; TRBD1 is a possible D gene (5 bases). Germline CDR1 is WSHSY and CDR2 is SAAADI. V was cut by 1 base and J by 4 bases, with 7 bases left in between. The CDR3 spans 13 residues. CDR3 bases: TGCGCCAGCAGTGAGTTAGGGACCTATGGCTACACCTTC. Translated, it gives CASSELGTYGYTF.

About this clone itself: One end of the junction does not line up with germline, which may come from a read error. This chain uses TRBV7-7 with TRBJ2-1, with D perhaps being TRBD1 or TRBD2 (5 bases each). The CDR3 loop spans 15 amino acids. Germline CDR1 reads SSHAT; CDR2 reads FNYEAQ (reference sequence). CDR3 bases: TGTGCTAGCAGCTTAGGGGAGAGCTCCTACAATGAGCAGTTCTTC. Protein: CASSLGESSYNEQFF.

This chain uses TRBV19 with TRBJ1-1; D is perhaps TRBD1 (6 bases). The V gene lost 3 bases and the J gene lost 6 bases, with 14 bases spanning the gap. This CDR3 spans 14 amino acids. Germline-derived CDR1 and CDR2 are LNHDA and SQIVND (reference sequence). For the CDR3, the DNA is TGTGCCAGTAGTATCCCGGACAGAGGAGCTGAAGCTTTCTTT. Translated: CASSIPDRGAEAFF.

The rearrangement joins TRBV7-2 to TRBJ2-6, with 7 bases identical to TRBD1. V dropped 8 bases and J dropped 1; count of bases not matched to a gene: 2. Germline CDR1 reads SGHTA; CDR2 reads FQGNSA. This CDR3 region has 14 residues. Here the CDR3 DNA reads TGTGCCAGCCAGGACAGGTCTGGGGCCAACGTCCTGACTTTC. This codes for CASQDRSGANVLTF.

The chain uses TRBV5-4 and TRBJ2-3; possible D gene TRBD1, 6 bases. V was trimmed by 5 bases and J by 4 bases, leaving 11 bases between them. Germline values: CDR1 SGHNT, CDR2 YYREEE (reference sequence). The CDR3 spans 13 residues. CDR3 in amino acids: CASSTQGPDTQYF. CDR3 sequence (DNA): TGTGCCAGCAGTACCCAGGGGCCAGATACGCAGTATTTT.

The gene calls are TRBV10-3 and TRBJ1-2; 7 bases line up with TRBD1. The CDR3 extends over 15 amino acids. Germline assignment: CDR1 ENHRY and CDR2 SYGVKD. The trim removed 0 bases at V and 6 bases at J, leaving 7 bases unmatched. CDR3 region: CAISESTRQGDGYTF. The CDR3 bases are TGTGCCATCAGTGAGTCGACTCGGCAGGGGGATGGCTACACCTTC.

The V call is TRBV2, the J call TRBJ1-3, with D hard to call. The V gene lost 8 bases and the J gene lost 0 bases, with 11 bases spanning the gap. Germline CDR1 reads SNHLY; CDR2 reads FYNNEI. The CDR3 covers 14 residues. CDR3 in DNA: TGTGCCAGCCGCGCAGGCAGCTCTGGAAACACCATATATTTT. This gives the protein CASRAGSSGNTIYF.

This chain links TRBV9 with TRBJ2-2, with 13 bases fitting TRBD2. Trimming at V came to 4 bases and at J to 7 bases, leaving 13 bases not matched to a gene. CDR1 is SGDLS, CDR2 YYNGEE, per germline. The CDR3 totals 18 residues. The CDR3 nucleotides read TGTGCCAGCAGCCAAGAGGGACTAGCGGGAATTATTGACGGGGAGCTGTTTTTT. It specifies CASSQEGLAGIIDGELFF.

The V and J genes are TRBV5-4 and TRBJ1-1, with D uncertain. Per germline, CDR1 SGHNT and CDR2 YYREEE (reference sequence). The CDR3 extends over 15 amino acids. The V end was cut by 3 bases, the J end by 1 base, with 13 bases between. The CDR3: CASSSGGVGNTEAFF. CDR3 bases: TGTGCCAGCAGCTCCGGCGGGGTTGGGAACACTGAAGCTTTCTTT.

The chain employs TRBV29-1 and TRBJ2-3; TRBD2 matches at 7 bases. This CDR3 contains 16 residues. The germline gives CDR1 SQVTM, CDR2 ANQGSEA. V shed 0 bases, J shed 2 bases, and the junction held 8 bases outside the gene matches. CDR3 sequence: CSVEDSGRGSTDTQYF. The CDR3 DNA follows: TGCAGCGTTGAAGATTCAGGGCGGGGGTCCACAGATACGCAGTATTTT.

V usage is TRBV18 and J usage is TRBJ2-2; D may be TRBD1 (6 bases). This CDR3 has 16 residues. The ends were cut back, 0 bases at V and 5 bases at J, with 13 bases in the middle. Germline V gene data show CDR1 as KGHSH and CDR2 as LQKENI. CDR3 DNA sequence: TGTGCCAGCTCACCACCGGGTCAAGGGGGAACCGGGGAGCTGTTTTTT. Translation gives CASSPPGQGGTGELFF. Filled out from reference TRBV18 and TRBJ2-2, the complete variable domain reads NAGVMQNPRHLVRRRGQEARLRCSPMKGHSHVYWYRQLPEEGLKFMVYLQKENIIDESGMPKERFSAEFPKEGPSILRIQQVVRGDSAAYFCASSPPGQGGTGELFFGEGSRLTVL.

This chain joins TRBV5-4 and TRBJ2-6; 9 positions match TRBD1. The V gene's germline CDR1 is SGHNT and CDR2 YYREEE (reference sequence). This CDR3 is built from 15 residues. The trim removed 7 bases at V and 0 bases at J, leaving 2 bases unmatched. This CDR3 reads CASAGQGSGANVLTF. The CDR3 DNA is TGTGCCAGCGCGGGACAGGGCTCTGGGGCCAACGTCCTGACTTTC.